Shown below are 28 T cell receptor beta chains from a single sample sequenced in a study of control samples from healthy donors and cancer patients. The table came from immunoSEQ multiplex PCR; TCRdb's copy has only in-frame clones and leaves some out. Of 170,000 or so clones listed, 80% to 95% were seen once; the top ten hold roughly 2.1%. The sequencing sample was made of blood. The origin of the receptors is a woman in her thirties or forties in good health.

This rearrangement joins TRBV20-1 to TRBJ1-1; the D is unclear. CDR1 is DFQATT, CDR2 SNEGSKA, per germline (reference sequence). The CDR3 has 10 residues. V dropped 1 base and J dropped 6 bases, with 3 bases sitting between them. Written as DNA, the CDR3 is TGCAGTGCTAGAGTCGCTGAAGCTTTCTTT. Its translation: CSARVAEAFF.

V usage is TRBV7-3 and J usage is TRBJ2-5; D not resolved. The CDR3 is made up of 13 amino acids. Germline assignment: CDR1 SGHTA and CDR2 FQGTGA. V was clipped by 1 base and J by 4 bases, with 7 bases between them. Here the CDR3 DNA reads TGTGCCAGCAGCTTAAGGCAGCTAGAGACCCAGTACTTC. Amino acid sequence: CASSLRQLETQYF. Filled out from reference TRBV7-3 and TRBJ2-5, the complete variable domain reads GAGVSQTPSNKVTEKGKYVELRCDPISGHTALYWYRQSLGQGPEFLIYFQGTGAADDSGLPNDRFFAVRPEGSVSTLKIQRTERGDSAVYLCASSLRQLETQYFGPGTRLLVL.

The chain links TRBV5-8 to TRBJ1-2; D is possibly TRBD1 (5 bases). Germline CDR1 is SGHTS and CDR2 is YDEGEE. V was pared by 5 bases and J by 7 bases, with 18 bases between. The CDR3 extends over 14 amino acids. CDR3 in amino acids: CASRAGTSQSGYTF. The CDR3 coding sequence is TGTGCCAGCAGAGCCGGGACTAGCCAATCTGGCTACACCTTC. The full variable domain, its missing parts supplied by reference TRBV5-8 and TRBJ1-2, is EAGVTQSPTHLIKTRGQQATLRCSPISGHTSVYWYQQALGLGLQFLLWYDEGEERNRGNFPPRFSGRQFPNYSSELNVNALELEDSALYLCASRAGTSQSGYTFGSGTRLTVV.

V is TRBV19 and J is TRBJ2-1; tentative D call: TRBD2 (6 bases). The V gene's germline CDR1 is LNHDA and CDR2 SQIVND (reference sequence). Trimming removed 4 bases from V and 5 bases from J, with 12 bases in between. The CDR3 is made up of 14 amino acids. The CDR3 reads CASSRGGDNNEQFF. The CDR3 DNA follows: TGTGCCAGTAGTAGGGGCGGGGATAACAATGAGCAGTTCTTC.

The count of this clone is one. The chain uses TRBV19 and TRBJ1-5, with 10 nucleotides matching TRBD1. With V trimmed by 5 bases and J by 6 bases, 7 bases remained unmatched. Per germline, CDR1 LNHDA and CDR2 SQIVND (reference sequence). This CDR3 is 15 amino acids long. In DNA form, the CDR3 reads TGTGCCAGTAGTGTGGGACAGGGGTCTATTCAGCCCCAGCATTTT. It specifies CASSVGQGSIQPQHF.

The chain has TRBV4-1 and TRBJ1-1; the D is unclear. The CDR3 spans 16 residues. In germline, CDR1 is MGHRA, CDR2 YSYEKL. V was shortened by 2 bases and J by 2 bases, with 15 bases between the two germline ends. The CDR3 nucleotides are TGCGCCAGCAGCCAACCCTCCCGCGGCAGAAACACTGAAGCTTTCTTT. Its translation: CASSQPSRGRNTEAFF.

This chain connects TRBV6-1 to TRBJ1-6; D remains unclear. This CDR3 is 15 amino acids long. V lost 3 bases and J 0 bases, leaving 6 bases between the germline ends. Per germline, CDR1 MNHNS and CDR2 SASEGT. The CDR3 nucleotides read TGTGCCAGCAGTGACAGGTACTCCTATAATTCACCCCTCCACTTT. This translates into CASSDRYSYNSPLHF.

This chain connects TRBV4-1 to TRBJ2-7, with a weak D call TRBD2 (5 bases). Looked up from germline, CDR1 is MGHRA and CDR2 is YSYEKL. This CDR3 contains 15 residues. V was shortened by 1 base and J by 7 bases, with 17 bases between the two germline ends. CDR3 loop: CASSQAPGSTWEQYF. Here the CDR3 DNA reads TGCGCCAGCAGCCAAGCTCCGGGATCAACCTGGGAGCAGTACTTC.

The gene calls are TRBV3-1 (or the pseudogene TRBV3-2) and TRBJ2-7, with D possibly called TRBD1 or TRBD2 (5 bases each). The CDR3 runs 15 residues. Germline values: CDR1 LGHDT, CDR2 YNNKEL (reference sequence). Trimming took 0 bases from V and 5 from J, leaving 14 bases between them. CDR3 sequence: CASSQDHVGVNEQYF. Here the CDR3 DNA reads TGTGCCAGCAGCCAAGATCACGTGGGGGTGAACGAGCAGTACTTC.

V is TRBV27 and J is TRBJ2-1; the D is unclear. Germline CDR1 MNHEY, CDR2 SMNVEV (reference sequence). The CDR3 consists of 14 residues. V was clipped by 4 bases and J by 7 bases, with 14 bases between them. CDR3 nucleotides: TGTGCCAGCAGTTATGGGCAAGGTGGAAATGAGCAGTTCTTC. Encoded protein: CASSYGQGGNEQFF.

The rearrangement links TRBV2 to TRBJ2-3, with TRBD2 matching 10 bases. CDR1 and CDR2 from the germline V gene are SNHLY and FYNNEI. The junction had 10 bases not matched to a gene; V was cut back by 5 bases and J by 2 bases. The CDR3 runs 17 residues. CDR3 coding DNA: TGTGCCAGCAGTAAACGGCTAGCGGGGGATTTCACAGATACGCAGTATTTT. This codes for CASSKRLAGDFTDTQYF.

J is TRBJ1-5 and V is TRBV7-9; D not certain. In germline, CDR1 is SEHNR, CDR2 FQNEAQ (reference sequence). V shed 4 bases and J shed 4 bases, with 8 bases lying between them. The CDR3 runs 13 residues. The CDR3 nucleotides are TGTGCCAGCAGCTGGGCAGGAAATCAGCCCCAGCATTTT. Translated: CASSWAGNQPQHF.

The chain couples TRBV6-1 to TRBJ1-1; D is undetermined. Looked up from germline, CDR1 is MNHNS and CDR2 is SASEGT. The length of the CDR3 is 14 residues. Trimming took 3 bases from V and 1 from J, leaving 9 bases between them. CDR3 DNA sequence: TGTGCCAGCAGTGAGTGGTGGGGGAACACTGAAGCTTTCTTT. It specifies CASSEWWGNTEAFF.

This clone was counted a single time. This chain joins TRBV10-3 and TRBJ2-7, with 7 bases lining up with TRBD1. Trimming at V came to 8 bases and at J to 0 bases, leaving 4 bases not matched to a gene. Germline loops: CDR1 ENHRY, CDR2 SYGVKD. The CDR3 is 13 amino acids. The CDR3 is CAIGQVNSYEQYF. Written as DNA, the CDR3 is TGTGCCATCGGACAGGTGAACTCCTACGAGCAGTACTTC.

J is TRBJ2-3 and V is TRBV9; D call uncertain. Trimming cost V 0 bases and J 5 bases, with 4 bases left between them. The CDR3 is 12 amino acids. From germline, CDR1 is SGDLS and CDR2 YYNGEE. CDR3 DNA: TGTGCCAGCAGCGTAGTAGGAGATACGCAGTATTTT. This codes for CASSVVGDTQYF.

This sequence joins TRBV10-2 and TRBJ1-5; no reliable D call. CDR3 length: 15 amino acids. Trimming took off 3 bases at V and 6 bases at J, with 15 bases between the two ends. CDR1 is WSHSY and CDR2 is SAAADI in the germline V gene. The CDR3 loop is CASSEISKGSQPQHF. Written as DNA, the CDR3 is TGCGCCAGCAGTGAAATAAGCAAAGGGTCTCAGCCCCAGCATTTT.

The genes are TRBV11-2 and TRBJ2-7, with unresolved D. The CDR3 totals 14 residues. CDR1 and CDR2 (germline): SGHAT, FQNNGV. The V end was cut by 3 bases, the J end by 5 bases, with 14 bases between. Here the CDR3 DNA reads TGTGCCAGCAGCTTCTCGCCACAGATCGACGAGCAGTACTTC. Translated, it gives CASSFSPQIDEQYF.

This chain connects TRBV12-5 to TRBJ2-5, with 9 bases matching TRBD2. Germline V gives CDR1 LGHNT, CDR2 FRNRAP. The CDR3 sequence is 18 residues long. The V and J ends lost 0 bases and 0 bases, in that order; junction bases with no gene match: 8. CDR3 DNA: TGTGCTAGTGGTTTGGTGGGGCTAGCGGGGAGGTACCAAGAGACCCAGTACTTC. Residues: CASGLVGLAGRYQETQYF.

The chain combines TRBV19 with TRBJ1-4; D is undetermined. Germline loops: CDR1 LNHDA, CDR2 SQIVND (reference sequence). CDR3 length: 15 amino acids. The ends were cut back, 3 bases at V and 2 bases at J, with 10 bases in the middle. The CDR3 sequence is CASSMFSATNEKLFF. The CDR3 bases are TGTGCCAGTAGTATGTTTTCTGCTACTAATGAAAAACTGTTTTTT.

The V gene is TRBV29-1, the J gene TRBJ1-2; no firm D call. The CDR3 has 11 residues. V was cut by 3 bases and J by 3 bases, with 5 bases left in between. CDR1 is SQVTM and CDR2 is ANQGSEA in the germline V gene. The CDR3 reads CSVDGYYGYTF. In nucleotides, the CDR3 is TGCAGCGTTGACGGATACTATGGCTACACCTTC. The variable domain in full, with the rest retrieved from reference TRBV29-1 and TRBJ1-2, is SAVISQKPSRDICQRGTSLTIQCQVDSQVTMMFWYRQQPGQSLTLIATANQGSEATYESGFVIDKFPISRPNLTFSTLTVSNMSPEDSSIYLCSVDGYYGYTFGSGTRLTVV.

The V gene is TRBV4-2, the J gene TRBJ2-5; 9 bases align to TRBD2. Germline values: CDR1 LGHNA, CDR2 YNFKEQ. The CDR3 is 16 amino acids. The junction had 8 bases not matched to a gene; V was cut back by 1 base and J by 5 bases. CDR3 DNA sequence: TGTGCCAGCAGCCAAGGGTCAGCGGGGGGCGGGGAGACCCAGTACTTC. Translated, it gives CASSQGSAGGGETQYF.

The rearrangement joins TRBV2 to TRBJ1-2; 10 nucleotides align to TRBD1. CDR1 is SNHLY and CDR2 is FYNNEI in the germline V gene. Losses at the gene ends were 6 bases for V and 0 bases for J; bases not matched to a gene: 1. This CDR3 comprises 14 residues. CDR3 nucleotide sequence: TGTGCCAGCAGCGGACAGGGGGCTAACTATGGCTACACCTTC. Protein product: CASSGQGANYGYTF.

The chain links TRBV13 to TRBJ2-6; TRBD1 agrees at 10 bases. Germline V gives CDR1 PRHDT, CDR2 FYEKMQ (reference sequence). CDR3 length: 18 residues. V was pared by 5 bases and J by 3 bases, with 10 bases of the junction left unmatched. In DNA, the CDR3 is TGTGCCAGCAGCCCTGCCGGGACAGGGGTTGGTGGGGCCAACGTCCTGACTTTC. It yields the protein CASSPAGTGVGGANVLTF.

The rearrangement joins TRBV21-1 to TRBJ2-4. TRBV21-1 is a listed pseudogene. CDR3 size: 17 residues. The CDR3 spells CASRTTIATAKKNIQYF. The CDR3 DNA follows: TGTGCCAGCAGAACTACAATAGCTACAGCAAAGAAAAACATTCAGTACTTC.

This clone was observed a single time. The chain recombines TRBV11-2 with TRBJ1-1; no reliable D call. Germline-derived CDR1 and CDR2 are SGHAT and FQNNGV. CDR3 size: 13 residues. The V end lost 5 bases, the J end lost 6 bases, and 13 bases lay between the germline ends. The CDR3: CASSLPGGAEAFF. The DNA for the CDR3 is TGTGCCAGCAGCCTCCCAGGTGGCGCTGAAGCTTTCTTT.

The V and J genes are TRBV10-3 and TRBJ2-7; 9 bases are a match to TRBD2. The CDR3 is 15 residues long. V shed 0 bases and J 0 bases; nucleotides not matched to a gene: 0. In germline, CDR1 is ENHRY, CDR2 SYGVKD. CDR3 protein: CAISESRGGSYEQYF. In nucleotides, the CDR3 is TGTGCCATCAGTGAGTCGCGGGGGGGCTCCTACGAGCAGTACTTC.

The chain couples TRBV2 to TRBJ2-2; D not certain. The CDR3 runs to 10 residues. Between the trimmed V and J ends, which lost 7 bases and 7 bases, there was a span of 4 bases. Germline V CDR1 and CDR2: SNHLY, FYNNEI. The CDR3 DNA follows: TGTGCCAGCAAGGGCGGGGAGCTGTTTTTT. This sequence encodes CASKGGELFF.

In its sample, this clone was seen once. The CDR3 DNA reads as TGTGCCACCAGCAGAGGGTCTTTGGACGGCGAGCTGTTTTTT. It codes for CATSRGSLDGELFF. The gene calls are TRBV15 and TRBJ2-2; D unclear. This CDR3 is 14 amino acids long. Germline V lookup: CDR1 LNHNV, CDR2 YYDKDF (reference sequence). V lost 1 base, J lost 11 bases, and 14 bases lay in between.